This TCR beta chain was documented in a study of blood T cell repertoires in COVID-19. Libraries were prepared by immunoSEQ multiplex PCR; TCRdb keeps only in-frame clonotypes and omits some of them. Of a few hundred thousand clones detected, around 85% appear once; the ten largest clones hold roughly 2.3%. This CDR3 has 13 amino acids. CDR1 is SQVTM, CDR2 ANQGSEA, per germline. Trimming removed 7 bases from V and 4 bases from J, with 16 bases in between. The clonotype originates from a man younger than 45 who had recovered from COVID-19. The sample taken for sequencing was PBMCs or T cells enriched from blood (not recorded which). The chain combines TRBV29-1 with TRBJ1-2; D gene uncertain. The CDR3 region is CSAGMVEGYGYTF. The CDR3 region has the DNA TGCAGCGCGGGGATGGTGGAGGGCTATGGCTACACCTTC.